These 26 T cell receptor beta chains originate from one sample sequenced in a study of blood T cell repertoires in COVID-19. The assay was immunoSEQ multiplex PCR, and TCRdb's table has in-frame clones only and misses some. Among some 30,000 clones listed, about 91% were seen once. The material sequenced was peripheral blood. Every receptor here comes from a woman in her seventies with active COVID-19.

The rearrangement joins TRBV25-1 to TRBJ2-7; D ambiguous. The CDR3 length is 14 residues. Trimming left V 5 bases short and J 2 bases short, with 13 bases between. CDR1 MGHDK and CDR2 SYGVNS come from the germline V gene. The CDR3 nucleotides are TGTGCCAGCAGTCCCCGGAGAGGTACCTACGAGCAGTACTTC. It translates to CASSPRRGTYEQYF.

This chain uses TRBV28 with TRBJ1-6; no clear D. V lost 5 bases, J lost 10 bases, and 9 bases lay in between. There are 12 residues in the CDR3. Germline CDR1 reads MDHEN; CDR2 reads SYDVKM. The CDR3 is CASSEGRSPLHF. The CDR3 DNA reads as TGTGCCAGCAGTGAGGGTAGGTCACCCCTCCACTTT. The full variable domain, rest sourced from reference TRBV28 and TRBJ1-6, is DVKVTQSSRYLVKRTGEKVFLECVQDMDHENMFWYRQDPGLGLRLIYFSYDVKMKEKGDIPEGYSVSREKKERFSLILESASTNQTSMYLCASSEGRSPLHFGNGTRLTVT.

This rearrangement joins TRBV5-1 to TRBJ1-6, with TRBD1 matching 7 bases. Germline V gene lookup returns CDR1 SGHRS and CDR2 YFSETQ. Unmatched junction bases numbered 6, after V lost 4 bases and J lost 8 bases. The CDR3 contains 14 residues. The CDR3 is CASSLTGDYSPLHF. The CDR3 nucleotides read TGCGCCAGCAGCCTTACAGGGGACTATTCACCCCTCCACTTT.

The chain carries TRBV5-1 and TRBJ2-7; the match to TRBD1 covers 7 bases. The V gene end was trimmed by 5 bases and the J gene end by 5 bases; junction bases not matched to a gene: 10. The CDR3 contains 14 residues. Germline lookup yields CDR1 SGHRS and CDR2 YFSETQ. The CDR3 loop is CASRTQTGSDEQYF. The CDR3 DNA is TGCGCCAGCAGGACCCAGACAGGGTCGGACGAGCAGTACTTC.

Judged by abundance, this clone is medium-sized. The chain has TRBV11-2 and TRBJ1-1; D is ambiguous. Germline loops: CDR1 SGHAT, CDR2 FQNNGV. The CDR3 covers 12 residues. V gave up 7 bases and J gave up 8 bases, with 14 bases separating them. The CDR3 coding sequence is TGTGCCAGCACCATCATCGGGAAGGAAGCTTTCTTT. This encodes CASTIIGKEAFF.

CDR3 DNA: TGTGCCAGCAGCAATAGGATGGAGGTAAAACTGTTTTTT. This codes for CASSNRMEVKLFF. The chain employs TRBV5-6 and TRBJ1-4; D is ambiguous. Germline CDR1 is SGHDT and CDR2 is YYEEEE. V lost 4 bases and J lost 10, with 14 bases in between. CDR3 size: 13 residues.

The genes are TRBV7-8 and TRBJ1-4; tentative D call: TRBD1 (5 bases). V dropped 4 bases and J dropped 1 base, with 13 bases sitting between them. Germline loops: CDR1 SGHVS, CDR2 FQNEAQ. CDR3 size: 16 residues. The CDR3 region has the DNA TGTGCCAGCAGCTCAACCCCCGGACAAACTAATGAAAAACTGTTTTTT. This codes for CASSSTPGQTNEKLFF.

This chain uses TRBV11-3 with TRBJ2-3; no firm D call. Between the trimmed V and J ends, which lost 4 bases and 3 bases, there was a span of 5 bases. Germline CDR1 is SGHNT and CDR2 is YENEEA. The CDR3 consists of 12 residues. The CDR3 loop is CASSYSTDTQYF. As DNA, the CDR3 is TGTGCCAGCAGCTACAGTACAGATACGCAGTATTTT. Based on the CDR3 plus reference TRBV11-3 and TRBJ2-3, the full variable domain is EAGVVQSPRYKIIEKKQPVAFWCNPISGHNTLYWYLQNLGQGPELLIRYENEEAVDDSQLPKDRFSAERLKGVDSTLKIQPAELGDSAVYLCASSYSTDTQYFGPGTRLTVL.

The chain is built from TRBV3-1 (or the pseudogene TRBV3-2) and TRBJ2-1; 10 nucleotides line up with TRBD1. CDR3 length: 16 amino acids. Trimming took 2 bases from V and 9 from J; bases not matched to a gene: 10. From germline, CDR1 is LGHDT and CDR2 YNNKEL (reference sequence). In DNA form, the CDR3 reads TGTGCCAGCAGCCAATGGGACAGGGGCCCGTCCCGTGAGCAGTTCTTC. Its protein product is CASSQWDRGPSREQFF.

CDR3 sequence: CASSYSGQGMNSPLHF. CDR3 coding DNA: TGTGCCAGCAGTTACTCGGGCCAGGGGATGAATTCACCCCTCCACTTT. This chain uses TRBV6-2 or TRBV6-3 with TRBJ1-6, with D possibly TRBD1 on 6 matching bases. V lost 0 bases, J lost 7 bases, and 13 bases lay in between. CDR1 MNHEY and CDR2 SVGEGT come from the germline V gene. The CDR3 runs 16 residues.

This chain uses TRBV5-1 with TRBJ2-1, with 8 bases identical to TRBD2. Germline CDR1 reads SGHRS; CDR2 reads YFSETQ. This CDR3 comprises 12 residues. After removal of 8 bases from V and 6 bases from J, the junction contained 4 bases not matched to a gene. The CDR3 loop reads CASRLATNEQFF. The CDR3 DNA is TGCGCCAGTCGACTAGCGACCAATGAGCAGTTCTTC.

V gene TRBV4-2 combines with J gene TRBJ1-2, with a weak D call TRBD1 (5 bases). This CDR3 contains 14 residues. CDR1 is LGHNA, CDR2 YNFKEQ, per germline. V lost 0 bases to trimming and J lost 1 base, with 6 bases between them. CDR3 sequence reads: CASSQETVNYGYTF. For the CDR3, the DNA is TGTGCCAGCAGCCAAGAGACAGTTAACTATGGCTACACCTTC.

This clone has just one count. This chain joins TRBV30 and TRBJ1-5, with TRBD1 as a possible D gene (6 bases). This CDR3 spans 14 amino acids. Trimming pared 4 bases from V and 5 bases from J, leaving 15 bases between. The germline V gene encodes CDR1 GTSNPN and CDR2 SVGIG (reference sequence). CDR3 nucleotide sequence: TGTGCCTGGAACAAGGGGGTTTCGGATCAGCCCCAGCATTTT. This sequence encodes CAWNKGVSDQPQHF.

The chain carries TRBV18 and TRBJ2-1, with TRBD2 matching 9 bases. J lost 2 bases, V lost 3 bases, and 5 bases had no gene match. CDR1 and CDR2 from the germline V gene are KGHSH and LQKENI. CDR3 length equals 16 residues. The CDR3 DNA reads as TGTGCCAGCTCACCCCCAGGCGGGGGGGCCTACAATGAGCAGTTCTTC. This codes for CASSPPGGGAYNEQFF.

This chain connects TRBV5-4 to TRBJ1-4; 7 nucleotides align to TRBD1. Germline CDR1 and CDR2: SGHNT and YYREEE (reference sequence). V shed 5 bases and J 11 bases; nucleotides not matched to a gene: 18. This CDR3 comprises 16 residues. CDR3 nucleotide sequence: TGTGCCAGCAGTTCCCTCGGGACAGAAGGTCAAGGGAAACTGTTTTTT. Translated: CASSSLGTEGQGKLFF.

In DNA, the CDR3 is TGCGCCAGCAGCACCCGGGAGAAGGGGCTCACAGATACGCAGTATTTT. Its translation is CASSTREKGLTDTQYF. The genes are TRBV5-1 and TRBJ2-3, with D tentatively TRBD2 (6 bases). Deletions cut 4 bases from V and 2 bases from J, with 17 bases between. The germline CDR1 and CDR2 sequences are SGHRS and YFSETQ. The CDR3 sequence is 16 residues long.

The chain recombines TRBV10-3 with TRBJ2-7; tentative D call: TRBD2 (5 bases). V was trimmed by 6 bases and J by 3 bases, leaving 9 bases between them. Germline assignment: CDR1 ENHRY and CDR2 SYGVKD. This CDR3 has 12 amino acids. The CDR3 DNA reads as TGTGCCATCAGAGACCGGGACTACGAGCAGTACTTC. This translates into CAIRDRDYEQYF.

This chain joins TRBV7-2 and TRBJ2-1, with 9 bases lining up with TRBD1. CDR1 and CDR2 (germline): SGHTA, FQGNSA. V was pared by 2 bases and J by 1 base, with 6 bases of the junction left unmatched. This CDR3 comprises 17 residues. Here the CDR3 DNA reads TGTGCCAGCAGCTTACGTCAAGGGACAGGGTCCTACAATGAGCAGTTCTTC. It translates to CASSLRQGTGSYNEQFF. Full variable domain (rest looked up from reference TRBV7-2 and TRBJ2-1): GAGVSQSPSNKVTEKGKDVELRCDPISGHTALYWYRQSLGQGLEFLIYFQGNSAPDKSGLPSDRFSAERTGGSVSTLTIQRTQQEDSAVYLCASSLRQGTGSYNEQFFGPGTRLTVL.

The CDR3 region is CASSYDRETEAFF. As DNA, the CDR3 is TGTGCCAGCAGCTATGACAGGGAGACTGAAGCTTTCTTT. The V and J genes are TRBV7-2 and TRBJ1-1, with 7 bases fitting TRBD1. Germline V gene lookup returns CDR1 SGHTA and CDR2 FQGNSA. This CDR3 has 13 amino acids. V lost 4 bases, J lost 5 bases, and 4 bases stayed unmatched.

The chain has TRBV29-1 and TRBJ2-7, with 9 positions matching TRBD1. Germline trimming cut 4 bases from V and 3 bases from J; bases unmatched to any gene: 4. CDR3 length equals 13 residues. Germline V gives CDR1 SQVTM, CDR2 ANQGSEA. The CDR3 coding sequence is TGCAGCGTTGGGACAGGGGAGATCTACGAGCAGTACTTC. As protein: CSVGTGEIYEQYF.

The rearrangement links TRBV4-3 to TRBJ2-1; D is possibly TRBD2 (6 bases). V lost 1 base to trimming and J lost 9 bases, with 16 bases between them. The CDR3 totals 15 residues. CDR1 is LGHNA, CDR2 YSLEER, per germline. The CDR3, as DNA: TGCGCCAGCAGCCAAGTTGGTAGCGGTAGGAGTGAGCAGTTCTTC. It translates to CASSQVGSGRSEQFF.

The J gene is TRBJ1-2, the V gene TRBV28; D is undetermined. The germline CDR1 and CDR2 sequences are MDHEN and SYDVKM. The CDR3 consists of 15 residues. V gave up 2 bases and J gave up 2 bases, with 12 bases separating them. The chain's CDR3 is CASSLPETENYGYTF. The CDR3 DNA sequence: TGTGCCAGCAGTTTACCTGAGACGGAGAACTATGGCTACACCTTC.

This clone appeared a few times. V usage is TRBV6-6 and J usage is TRBJ2-2; D may be TRBD1 (6 bases). Trimming cost V 7 bases and J 2 bases, with 14 bases left between them. Germline CDR1 reads MNHNY; CDR2 reads SVGAGI (reference sequence). The CDR3 covers 15 residues. CDR3: CASTDRGGNTGELFF. CDR3 bases: TGTGCCAGCACGGACCGAGGGGGAAACACCGGGGAGCTGTTTTTT.

The chain uses TRBV12-3 or TRBV12-4 and TRBJ1-6; the D gene is possibly TRBD1 (5 bases). The CDR3 totals 13 residues. Trimming cost V 6 bases and J 8 bases, with 11 bases left between them. The CDR3 nucleotides read TGTGCCAGCAGCCCTCAACAGGATTCACCCCTCCACTTT. As protein: CASSPQQDSPLHF.

Turning to this clone: The same CDR3 can be traced to other DNA sequences in this sample. The chain couples TRBV19 to TRBJ2-7; TRBD2 aligns across 8 bases. The CDR3 covers 14 residues. Germline-derived CDR1 and CDR2 are LNHDA and SQIVND (reference sequence). The V gene end was trimmed by 3 bases and the J gene end by 5 bases; junction bases not matched to a gene: 6. In nucleotides, the CDR3 is TGTGCCAGTAGTATTGCCGGCGGGGGGAACGAGCAGTACTTC. Its translation: CASSIAGGGNEQYF.

The chain carries TRBV4-2 and TRBJ1-1; D may be TRBD1 (5 bases). The CDR3 runs 16 residues. Looked up from germline, CDR1 is LGHNA and CDR2 is YNFKEQ. V was trimmed by 3 bases and J by 0 bases, leaving 14 bases between them. The DNA for the CDR3 is TGTGCCAGCAGCCAGAGCAACAGGATAGTGAACACTGAAGCTTTCTTT. Amino acid sequence: CASSQSNRIVNTEAFF.